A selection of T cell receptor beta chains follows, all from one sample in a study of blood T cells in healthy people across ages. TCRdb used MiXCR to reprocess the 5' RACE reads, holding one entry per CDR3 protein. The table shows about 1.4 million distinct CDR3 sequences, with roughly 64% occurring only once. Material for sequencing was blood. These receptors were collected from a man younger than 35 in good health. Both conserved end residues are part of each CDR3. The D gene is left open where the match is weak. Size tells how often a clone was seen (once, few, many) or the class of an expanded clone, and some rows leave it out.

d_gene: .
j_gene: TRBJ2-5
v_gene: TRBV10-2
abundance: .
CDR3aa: CASRTLAGDRGDQETQYF
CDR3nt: TGCGCCAGCAGGACCTTAGCGGGAGACAGGGGGGACCAAGAGACCCAGTACTTC

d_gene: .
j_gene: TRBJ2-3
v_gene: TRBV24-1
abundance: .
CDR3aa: CATSDYLDTQYF
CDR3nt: TGTGCCACCAGTGATTACCTAGATACGCAGTATTTT

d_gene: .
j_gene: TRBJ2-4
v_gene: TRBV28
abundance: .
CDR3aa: CASSVGPWDIQYF
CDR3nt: TGTGCCAGCAGTGTAGGGCCTTGGGACATTCAGTACTTC

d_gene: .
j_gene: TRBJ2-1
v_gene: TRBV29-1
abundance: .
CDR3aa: CSATSGVGNEQFF
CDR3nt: TGCAGCGCCACTTCGGGGGTGGGCAATGAGCAGTTCTTC

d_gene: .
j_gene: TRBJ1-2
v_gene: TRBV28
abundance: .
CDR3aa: CASSFPQGNYGYTF
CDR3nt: TGTGCCAGCAGTTTCCCCCAGGGGAACTATGGCTACACCTTC

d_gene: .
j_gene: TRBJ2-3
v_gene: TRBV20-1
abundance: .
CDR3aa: CSDDGTQYF
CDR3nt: TGCAGTGATGATGGGACGCAGTATTTT

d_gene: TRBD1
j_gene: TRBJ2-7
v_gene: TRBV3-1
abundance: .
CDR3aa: CASSQGDSYYEQYF
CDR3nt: TGTGCCAGCAGCCAAGGGGACAGTTACTACGAGCAGTACTTC

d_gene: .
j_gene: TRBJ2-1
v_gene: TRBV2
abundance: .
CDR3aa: CASSGGTNNEQFF
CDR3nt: TGTGCCAGCAGTGGAGGAACAAACAATGAGCAGTTCTTC

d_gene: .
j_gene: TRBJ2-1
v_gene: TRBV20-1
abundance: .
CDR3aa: CSARDQGGEQFF
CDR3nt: TGCAGTGCTAGAGATCAAGGGGGTGAGCAGTTCTTC

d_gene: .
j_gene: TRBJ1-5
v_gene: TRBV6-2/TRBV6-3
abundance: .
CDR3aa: CASLGQHGQPQHF
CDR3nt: TGTGCCAGCCTTGGGCAGCACGGTCAGCCCCAGCATTTT

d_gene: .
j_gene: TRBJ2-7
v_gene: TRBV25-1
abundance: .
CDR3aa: CASSALTGSYEQYF
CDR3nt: TGTGCCAGCAGTGCCCTGACAGGCTCCTACGAGCAGTACTTC

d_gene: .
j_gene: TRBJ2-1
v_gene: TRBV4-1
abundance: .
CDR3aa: CASSQEAYEQFF
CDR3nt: TGCGCCAGCAGCCAAGAGGCCTACGAGCAGTTCTTC

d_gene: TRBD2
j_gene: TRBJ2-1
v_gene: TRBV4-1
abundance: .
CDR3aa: CASSRAGGFYNEQFF
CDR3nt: TGCGCCAGCAGCCGAGCGGGAGGTTTCTACAATGAGCAGTTCTTC

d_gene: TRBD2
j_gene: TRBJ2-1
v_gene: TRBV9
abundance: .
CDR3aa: CASSPRTSGAYEQFF
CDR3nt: TGTGCCAGCAGCCCAAGGACTAGCGGGGCTTACGAGCAGTTCTTC

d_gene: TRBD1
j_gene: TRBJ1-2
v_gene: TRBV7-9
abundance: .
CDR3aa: CASSPRQGAGYGYTF
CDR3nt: TGTGCCAGCAGCCCCCGACAGGGGGCTGGCTATGGCTACACCTTC

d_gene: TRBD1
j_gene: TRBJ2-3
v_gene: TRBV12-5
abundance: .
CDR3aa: CASGLRTGFTQYF
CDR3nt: TGTGCTAGTGGTTTGCGGACAGGGTTTACGCAGTATTTT

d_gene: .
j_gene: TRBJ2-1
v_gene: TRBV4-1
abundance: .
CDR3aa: CASSHPQQGRNEQFF
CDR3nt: TGCGCCAGCAGCCACCCTCAGCAGGGGAGGAATGAGCAGTTCTTC

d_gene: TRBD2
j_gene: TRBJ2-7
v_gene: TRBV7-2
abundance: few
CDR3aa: CASSLQAGAISYEQYF
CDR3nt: TGTGCCAGCAGCCTACAAGCGGGAGCGATATCCTACGAGCAGTACTTC

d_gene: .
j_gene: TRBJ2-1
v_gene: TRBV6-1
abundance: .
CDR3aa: CASSAEGAREQFF
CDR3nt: TGTGCCAGCAGCGCCGAAGGGGCCAGGGAGCAGTTCTTC

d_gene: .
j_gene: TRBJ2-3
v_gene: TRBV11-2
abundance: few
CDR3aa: CASSPRTGGADTQYF
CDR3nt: TGTGCCAGCAGCCCCCGGACAGGAGGGGCAGATACGCAGTATTTT

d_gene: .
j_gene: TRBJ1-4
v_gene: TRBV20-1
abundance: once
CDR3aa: CSARAGSATSEKLFF
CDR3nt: TGCAGTGCTAGAGCTGGCAGTGCAACTAGTGAAAAACTGTTTTTT

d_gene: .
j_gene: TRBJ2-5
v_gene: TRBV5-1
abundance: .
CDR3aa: CASSLAGHLYQETQYF
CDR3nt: TGCGCCAGCAGCTTGGCCGGACACCTGTACCAAGAGACCCAGTACTTC

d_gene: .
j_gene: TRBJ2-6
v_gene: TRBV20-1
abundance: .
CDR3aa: CSAREPYSGANVLTF
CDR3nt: TGCAGTGCTAGAGAACCGTACTCTGGGGCCAACGTCCTGACTTTC

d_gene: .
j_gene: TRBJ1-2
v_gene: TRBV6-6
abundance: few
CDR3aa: CASSYRESYGYTF
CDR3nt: TGTGCCAGCAGCTACAGGGAGAGCTATGGCTACACCTTC

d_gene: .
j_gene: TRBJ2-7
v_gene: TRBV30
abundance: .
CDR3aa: CAWVDGAYEQYF
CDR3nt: TGTGCCTGGGTGGATGGGGCCTACGAGCAGTACTTC

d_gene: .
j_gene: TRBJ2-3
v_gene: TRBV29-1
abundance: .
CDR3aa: CSVVGDGDTQYF
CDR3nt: TGCAGCGTTGTAGGGGATGGAGATACGCAGTATTTT

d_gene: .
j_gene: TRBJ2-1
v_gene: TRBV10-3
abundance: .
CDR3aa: CAISSLGASSYNEQFF
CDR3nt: TGTGCCATCAGTTCCCTTGGAGCGTCCTCCTACAATGAGCAGTTCTTC

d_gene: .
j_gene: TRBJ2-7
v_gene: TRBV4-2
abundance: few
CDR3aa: CASSQSRGSGEQYF
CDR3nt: TGTGCCAGCAGCCAATCTCGGGGCTCCGGCGAGCAGTACTTC

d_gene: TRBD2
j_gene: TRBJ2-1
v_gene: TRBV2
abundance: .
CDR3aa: CASIPTSVTYNEQFF
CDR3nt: TGTGCCAGCATCCCCACTAGCGTCACCTACAATGAGCAGTTCTTC